The 29 T cell receptor beta chains presented below share a single source sample, sequenced in a study of T cell repertoires in cytomegalovirus infection. MiXCR, run by TCRdb on the reads, gives a single entry per CDR3 protein. The table has 250,000 or so distinct CDR3 sequences, approximately 15% seen once. The sample consisted of CD8+ T cells from PBMCs. The receptors were sampled from a human donor in good health (CMV status not recorded). Some clones in this sample may be carry-over from other donors' samples.

This clonotype was observed a handful of times. The rearrangement uses TRBV6-1 and TRBJ2-1, with 8 bases matching TRBD2. Germline V CDR1 and CDR2: MNHNS, SASEGT. The V segment lost 7 bases and the J segment 4 bases; nucleotides outside the gene matches: 6. CDR3 size: 14 residues. In DNA, the CDR3 is TGTGCCAGCACGGTCGGGGGGGCGTACAATGAGCAGTTCTTC. This translates into CASTVGGAYNEQFF.

The J gene is TRBJ2-7, the V gene TRBV7-7; TRBD1 aligns across 8 bases. Germline values: CDR1 SSHAT, CDR2 FNYEAQ (reference sequence). The CDR3 consists of 17 residues. In DNA, the CDR3 is TGTGCTAGCCCATTCTGCCGAATTGAGTCCCGGGACAGGGAGCAGTACTTC. Its translation is CASPFCRIESRDREQYF.

This clonotype was observed a handful of times. V is TRBV19 and J is TRBJ1-5; D is perhaps TRBD1 (6 bases). The germline CDR1 and CDR2 sequences are LNHDA and SQIVND (reference sequence). Trimming took off 7 bases at V and 4 bases at J, with 14 bases between the two ends. The CDR3 is 14 residues long. The CDR3: CASTVTGRNQPQHF. The CDR3 DNA reads TGTGCCAGTACCGTAACAGGGAGGAATCAGCCCCAGCATTTT.

This clonotype was picked up a small number of times. The rearrangement joins TRBV12-3 or TRBV12-4 to TRBJ2-7; D not certain. There are 12 residues in the CDR3. V lost 6 bases and J lost 5, with 11 bases in between. The CDR3 DNA is TGTGCCAGCAGCCCCGGACCTGACGAGCAGTACTTC. Translation: CASSPGPDEQYF.

In this sample, this clonotype turned up a few times. CDR3 sequence reads: CASSRRTGWKETQYF. The CDR3 DNA reads TGTGCCAGCAGCCGGAGGACAGGGTGGAAAGAGACCCAGTACTTC. This chain connects TRBV14 to TRBJ2-5; 8 positions agree with TRBD1. From germline, CDR1 is SGHDN and CDR2 FVKESK. V lost 4 bases, J lost 3 bases, and 7 bases stayed unmatched. This CDR3 comprises 15 residues.

This clonotype was recorded at least ten times. The chain's CDR3 is CASSYVQGNQPQHF. The CDR3 region has the DNA TGTGCCAGCAGTTACGTACAGGGAAATCAGCCCCAGCATTTT. V usage is TRBV6-2 or TRBV6-3 and J usage is TRBJ1-5; weak D call: TRBD1 (6 bases). V gave up 2 bases and J gave up 4 bases, with 9 bases separating them. CDR3 length equals 14 residues. Germline values: CDR1 MNHEY, CDR2 SVGEGT.

This clonotype has a handful of counts. The gene calls are TRBV28 and TRBJ1-1; D is unclear. V was cut by 3 bases and J by 0 bases, with 14 bases left in between. This CDR3 contains 16 residues. Germline lookup yields CDR1 MDHEN and CDR2 SYDVKM. CDR3 sequence reads: CASSFYLASLNTEAFF. The DNA for the CDR3 is TGTGCCAGCAGTTTCTATCTGGCGTCTCTGAACACTGAAGCTTTCTTT.

Many counts were recorded for this clonotype. CDR3 loop: CASSPWEGSTEAFF. The DNA for the CDR3 is TGTGCCAGCAGTCCCTGGGAGGGGAGCACTGAAGCTTTCTTT. V is TRBV6-5 and J is TRBJ1-1, with TRBD1 as a possible D gene (5 bases). The germline gives CDR1 MNHEY, CDR2 SVGAGI. CDR3 length equals 14 residues. Between the trimmed V and J ends, which lost 5 bases and 4 bases, there was a span of 14 bases.

The V and J genes are TRBV4-1 and TRBJ1-1; TRBD1 might be the D (5 bases). CDR1 is MGHRA, CDR2 YSYEKL, per germline. The V gene lost 2 bases and the J gene lost 11 bases, with 15 bases spanning the gap. This CDR3 has 13 residues. The CDR3 coding sequence is TGCGCCAGCAGCCAACCAGGGAACCCTAGGGCTTTCTTT. Translated: CASSQPGNPRAFF.

In this sample, this clonotype turned up many times. This chain links TRBV7-8 with TRBJ2-3; D unresolved. CDR1 and CDR2 (germline): SGHVS, FQNEAQ. The CDR3 covers 17 residues. V dropped 0 bases and J dropped 4 bases, with 17 bases sitting between them. The CDR3 DNA follows: TGTGCCAGCAGCTTAGCTTCGCCCCCTGGACCCTCAGATACGCAGTATTTT. Protein product: CASSLASPPGPSDTQYF.

The chain recombines TRBV20-1 with TRBJ2-7; D possibly corresponds to TRBD2 (6 bases). Germline lookup yields CDR1 DFQATT and CDR2 SNEGSKA (reference sequence). This CDR3 contains 14 residues. The ends were cut back, 0 bases at V and 2 bases at J, with 11 bases in the middle. The CDR3 spells CSARDIGGPYEQYF. The CDR3 coding sequence is TGCAGTGCTAGAGATATCGGGGGTCCCTACGAGCAGTACTTC.

With regard to this clonotype: A junction boundary mismatches the germline segment, possibly from a read error. The chain is built from TRBV5-6 and TRBJ2-5, with 8 bases lining up with TRBD1. The CDR3 is made up of 15 amino acids. Germline CDR1 reads SGHDT; CDR2 reads YYEEEE. The CDR3 coding sequence is TGTGCCAGCAGCTGGGATGGACAGGGACGAGAGACCCAATACTTC. It specifies CASSWDGQGRETQYF. Complete variable domain (other parts from reference TRBV5-6 and TRBJ2-5): DAGVTQSPTHLIKTRGQQVTLRCSPKSGHDTVSWYQQALGQGPQFIFQYYEEEERQRGNFPDRFSGHQFPNYSSELNVNALLLGDSALYLCASSWDGQGRETQYFGPGTRLLVL.

This clonotype was observed at least ten times. This chain joins TRBV19 and TRBJ2-1; the match to TRBD2 covers 10 bases. This CDR3 comprises 15 residues. CDR1 and CDR2 from the germline V gene are LNHDA and SQIVND (reference sequence). Losses at the gene ends were 6 bases for V and 7 bases for J; bases not matched to a gene: 9. The CDR3 is CASSPSGGTRNEQFF. Written as DNA, the CDR3 is TGTGCCAGTAGCCCTAGCGGGGGTACTCGTAATGAGCAGTTCTTC.

The chain joins TRBV19 to TRBJ1-5; no clear D. V shed 5 bases and J shed 4 bases, with 21 bases lying between them. The length of the CDR3 is 17 residues. Germline V gene sequence: CDR1 LNHDA, CDR2 SQIVND (reference sequence). In nucleotides, the CDR3 is TGTGCCAGTAGTCCCACTATCCTCACCTATTGGAATCAGCCCCAGCATTTT. Residues: CASSPTILTYWNQPQHF.

This clonotype was seen a few times. The rearrangement joins TRBV10-3 to TRBJ1-1, with D uncertain. The CDR3 runs to 11 residues. V gave up 3 bases and J gave up 5 bases, with 4 bases separating them. Germline CDR1 reads ENHRY; CDR2 reads SYGVKD. Here the CDR3 DNA reads TGTGCCATCAGTGACGGAACTGAAGCTTTCTTT. As protein: CAISDGTEAFF.

This clonotype has just a few counts. The CDR3 loop is CASSSAGLRGPPLHF. The DNA of the CDR3 is TGTGCCAGCAGTTCCGCGGGGTTGCGGGGTCCACCCCTCCACTTT. The V and J genes are TRBV12-3 or TRBV12-4 and TRBJ1-6; no reliable D call. Trimming stripped 4 bases from V and 11 bases from J, with 18 bases between. The CDR3 is 15 residues long.

This clonotype was counted at least ten times. The rearrangement links TRBV7-2 to TRBJ2-7; 8 nucleotides align to TRBD1. CDR1 is SGHTA and CDR2 is FQGNSA in the germline V gene. CDR3 size: 14 residues. J was trimmed by 3 bases and V by 5 bases; bases with no gene match: 6. CDR3 coding DNA: TGTGCCAGCAGCCGAGGACAGGGTTACTACGAGCAGTACTTC. This translates into CASSRGQGYYEQYF.

This clonotype has just a few counts. This may be a read error, as it is one base from a much larger clone. The V call is TRBV6-2 or TRBV6-3, the J call TRBJ2-1; D gene unclear. The germline V gene encodes CDR1 MNHEY and CDR2 SVGEGT. The CDR3 has 13 residues. CDR3 loop: CTSSYKEYNEQFF. The CDR3 coding sequence is TGTACCAGCAGTTACAAGGAATACAATGAGCAGTTCTTC.

The CDR3 coding sequence is TGTGCCAGCAGTGCGACTAGCCGGTCCGAGCAGTACTTC. It translates to CASSATSRSEQYF. The chain links TRBV27 to TRBJ2-7; 7 bases map to TRBD2. The V and J ends lost 5 bases and 6 bases, in that order; junction bases with no gene match: 7. This CDR3 is 13 amino acids long. CDR1 MNHEY and CDR2 SMNVEV come from the germline V gene (reference sequence).

The chain recombines TRBV29-1 with TRBJ2-2; 11 bases are shared with TRBD1. V dropped 5 bases and J dropped 4; count of bases not matched to a gene: 12. Germline V CDR1 and CDR2: SQVTM, ANQGSEA. The CDR3 sequence is 17 residues long. The CDR3 region has the DNA TGCAGCGTTCTCGCCTTGGACAGGGGGCTTAGCACCGGGGAGCTGTTTTTT. Translation: CSVLALDRGLSTGELFF.

The table lists this clonotype with a few counts. The rearrangement joins TRBV9 to TRBJ2-3; D may be TRBD2 (6 bases). This CDR3 comprises 15 residues. Germline-derived CDR1 and CDR2 are SGDLS and YYNGEE. V lost 0 bases and J 4 bases, leaving 12 bases between the germline ends. The CDR3 nucleotides are TGTGCCAGCAGCGTAGCGGGGGTATTCGCAGATACGCAGTATTTT. Protein product: CASSVAGVFADTQYF.

This clonotype was detected many times. The chain's CDR3 is CASSFTENTEAFF. CDR3 sequence (DNA): TGTGCCAGCAGCTTCACAGAGAACACTGAAGCTTTCTTT. The chain has TRBV7-2 and TRBJ1-1; D is ambiguous. Germline assignment: CDR1 SGHTA and CDR2 FQGNSA. This CDR3 spans 13 amino acids. Trimming cost V 3 bases and J 1 base, with 6 bases left between them.

The J gene is TRBJ2-5, the V gene TRBV29-1; possibly TRBD1 for D (6 bases). V was clipped by 7 bases and J by 5 bases, with 8 bases between them. The CDR3 covers 10 residues. The germline gives CDR1 SQVTM, CDR2 ANQGSEA. CDR3 sequence: CSADRETQYF. CDR3 nucleotide sequence: TGCAGCGCCGACAGGGAGACCCAGTACTTC. Variable domain in full (rest from reference TRBV29-1 and TRBJ2-5): SAVISQKPSRDICQRGTSLTIQCQVDSQVTMMFWYRQQPGQSLTLIATANQGSEATYESGFVIDKFPISRPNLTFSTLTVSNMSPEDSSIYLCSADRETQYFGPGTRLLVL.

This clonotype was seen a handful of times. The V call is TRBV20-1, the J call TRBJ2-3; 8 nucleotides agree with TRBD2. J was trimmed by 6 bases and V by 0 bases; bases with no gene match: 11. The CDR3 loop spans 16 amino acids. The germline V gene encodes CDR1 DFQATT and CDR2 SNEGSKA (reference sequence). The CDR3 DNA reads as TGCAGTGCTAGAGATCCCGAGCGGGGGCTGCCGGATACGCAGTATTTT. Translated, it gives CSARDPERGLPDTQYF.

The genes are TRBV27 and TRBJ1-1, with D possibly TRBD1 on 6 matching bases. Trimming left V 1 base short and J 3 bases short, with 15 bases between. Germline V gene lookup returns CDR1 MNHEY and CDR2 SMNVEV (reference sequence). This CDR3 spans 16 amino acids. The CDR3 bases are TGTGCCAGCAGTTTATGGGGGGCGGCCGTGGACACTGAAGCTTTCTTT. This encodes CASSLWGAAVDTEAFF.

The chain combines TRBV2 with TRBJ2-2; the D is unclear. Germline CDR1 is SNHLY and CDR2 is FYNNEI. This CDR3 has 13 residues. The V and J ends lost 3 bases and 5 bases respectively, with 7 bases between them. The DNA of the CDR3 is TGTGCCAGCAGTGATCACAAGACCGGGGAGCTGTTTTTT. It is translated as CASSDHKTGELFF. Combining the CDR3 with reference TRBV2 and TRBJ2-2 gives the whole variable domain EPEVTQTPSHQVTQMGQEVILRCVPISNHLYFYWYRQILGQKVEFLVSFYNNEISEKSEIFDDQFSVERPDGSNFTLKIRSTKLEDSAMYFCASSDHKTGELFFGEGSRLTVL.

A few counts support this clonotype. The J gene is TRBJ2-7, the V gene TRBV11-3; D may correspond to TRBD1 or TRBD2 (5 bases each). Germline CDR1 SGHNT, CDR2 YENEEA. V was cut by 4 bases and J by 5 bases, with 12 bases left in between. The CDR3 consists of 13 residues. The CDR3 here is CASSSRDGDEQYF. The CDR3 DNA follows: TGTGCCAGCAGCTCCCGGGACGGGGACGAGCAGTACTTC.

The sample holds many counts of this clonotype. The chain combines TRBV7-8 with TRBJ1-6; D is ambiguous. The ends were cut back, 5 bases at V and 2 bases at J, with 7 bases in the middle. The germline CDR1 and CDR2 sequences are SGHVS and FQNEAQ. The CDR3 is made up of 14 amino acids. DNA of the CDR3: TGTGCCAGCAGCCCCGGGACCTATAATTCACCCCTCCACTTT. Translated: CASSPGTYNSPLHF. Complete variable domain (other parts from reference TRBV7-8 and TRBJ1-6): GAGVSQSPRYKVAKRGQDVALRCDPISGHVSLFWYQQALGQGPEFLTYFQNEAQLDKSGLPSDRFFAERPEGSVSTLKIQRTQQEDSAVYLCASSPGTYNSPLHFGNGTRLTVT.

V and J are TRBV28 and TRBJ1-5; D ambiguous. The CDR3 covers 15 residues. Germline values: CDR1 MDHEN, CDR2 SYDVKM. V was shortened by 5 bases and J by 4 bases, with 15 bases between the two germline ends. The CDR3, as DNA: TGTGCCAGCAGTAAAATCGCGGCGGTTAATCAGCCCCAGCATTTT. Translation gives CASSKIAAVNQPQHF.